This TCR beta chain originates from a study of blood T cell repertoires in COVID-19 (dated by TCRdb to 2020 to 2022). Study-wide context: Samples from collaborators originated in the United States, Italy and Spain and spanned both the acute and convalescent phases of COVID-19. The material from the prospective study consisted of cDNA or gDNA derived from T cells, B-cell-depleted T cells, or PBMCs. Subjects who had been exposed to COVID-19, were actively infected with it, or had recovered from it provided the deeply sampled blood TCRbeta repertoires that made up the dataset. A freely available public database, intended as a resource for researchers studying the immune response to SARS-CoV-2, is where the repertoires were released. Samples came from the ongoing ImmuneRACE study (first 160 participants) plus 1,254 subjects from 6 global collaborators. Sample metadata almost always included a de-identified subject ID, COVID-19 status, age in years and sex. HLA class I and class II types, where available, came from metadata supplied by the sample provider rather than from assay-based typing.

Worth noting for this clone: What this receptor recognizes is not known. There are no base qualities to consult, and no much larger clone falls within one base.

Here is what the overall study found, with its caveats: How much clinical and demographic metadata was included differed by source and by participant, and the metadata was provided uncurated.

Whole blood was collected in K2EDTA tubes by collaborating institutions according to the institutions' own protocols. For TCRbeta analysis, collaborators shipped samples in one of three forms: frozen whole blood, isolated PBMCs, or DNA extracted from either of those sample types. TCRbeta CDR3 regions were amplified from genomic DNA by means of the immunoSEQ Assay, a bias-controlled multiplex PCR. As for the original processing: Nucleated cell counts per sample were estimated from amplification of reference gene primers within the assay. To quantify the absolute abundance of each unique TCRbeta CDR3 rearrangement, sequence reads were collapsed and filtered. For each sample, productive Simpson clonality was calculated as the square root of Simpson's diversity index across productive rearrangements. In TCRdb, the immuneACCESS table is reduced to in-frame sequences with V and J assigned. These tables do not hold every clone; where another copy was compared, an unresolved V gene accounts for under half, and the others remain unexplained. That table supplies the V and J calls and clone size; D and trimming were determined from the DNA. The sample data list roughly 230,000 clones, and approximately 88% of these were observed just once. The biggest ten clones account for around 0.7% of the sample.

Trimming at the junction amounts to 7 bases on V and 8 bases on J, and the germline ends lie 21 bases apart. The CDR3, from cysteine to phenylalanine, totals 15 residues. Only CDR3 DNA is held: 45 bases, read in frame from base 1. CDR1 and CDR2 are read off the germline V gene (reference sequence) as MNHEY and SMNVEV. Sequencing input: peripheral blood. This sequence was found in a human donor in a cohort sampled during active COVID-19. This chain joins TRBV27 to TRBJ2-1, with a weak D call of TRBD2 (5 bases match). CDR3 protein: CASKLPSLISDEQFF. The sequenced DNA is TGTGCCAGCAAACTGCCTAGCCTTATCTCCGATGAGCAGTTCTTC.